This TCR beta chain was obtained from a study of human T cells and chemical hapten exposure. As for the study in general: Subjects had 2% DPC placed on about 2 cm by about 2 cm of upper inner arm skin for sensitization. Patients additionally received therapeutic doses of diphenylcyclopropenone on the scalp once a week, and this continued throughout the roughly 22-week study.

The CDR3 runs to 18 residues. The V segment lost 5 bases and the J segment 1 base; nucleotides outside the gene matches: 9. TCRdb analysed the RACE reads with MiXCR anew, one entry per CDR3 protein. The repertoire holds some 350,000 distinct CDR3 sequences, with over 6% as singletons. The time point denotes: patch test 2, 6 weeks after DPC sensitization. The sample's treatment: therapeutic diphenylcyclopropenone sensitization with weekly scalp DPC. The study extracted total RNA from unfractionated whole blood. This chain uses TRBV6-7 with TRBJ2-2, with TRBD2 identical over 11 bases. TRBV6-7 is known as an ORF, though its function is uncertain. The material sequenced was whole blood, taken in connection with sensitization to the hapten diphenylcyclopropenone (DPC). The TCR comes from a woman aged 18-29 years with alopecia areata. Some clones in this sample may be carry-over from other donors' samples. The DNA of the CDR3 is TGTGCCAGCAGTCCAACCGGGACTAGCGGCCGGAACACCGGGGAGCTGTTTTTT. Its translation is CASSPTGTSGRNTGELFF.